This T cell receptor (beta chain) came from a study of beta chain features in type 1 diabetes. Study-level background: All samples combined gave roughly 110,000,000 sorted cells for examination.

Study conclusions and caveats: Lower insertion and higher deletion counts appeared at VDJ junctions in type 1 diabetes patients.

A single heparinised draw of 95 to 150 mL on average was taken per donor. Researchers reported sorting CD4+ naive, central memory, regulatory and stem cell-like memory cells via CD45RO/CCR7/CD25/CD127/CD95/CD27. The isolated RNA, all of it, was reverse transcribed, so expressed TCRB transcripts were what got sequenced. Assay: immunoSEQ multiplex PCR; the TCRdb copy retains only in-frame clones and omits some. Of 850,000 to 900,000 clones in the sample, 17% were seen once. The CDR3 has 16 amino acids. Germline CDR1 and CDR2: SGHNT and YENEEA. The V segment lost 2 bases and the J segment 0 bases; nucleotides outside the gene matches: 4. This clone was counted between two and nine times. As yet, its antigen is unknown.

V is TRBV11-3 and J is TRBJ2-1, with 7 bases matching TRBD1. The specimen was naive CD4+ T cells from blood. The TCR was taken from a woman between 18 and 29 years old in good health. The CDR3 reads CASSLIRQGSYNEQFF. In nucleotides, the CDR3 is TGTGCCAGCAGCTTAATAAGACAGGGCTCCTACAATGAGCAGTTCTTC.